Below, 15 T cell receptor beta chains from the same sample are listed, as sequenced in a study of radiation and T cells in renal cell carcinoma. Indicated time point: blood 2 weeks post-SBRT. Treatment reported: 15 Gy SBRT to primary tumor, nephrectomy 4 weeks later. Here immunoSEQ multiplex PCR was the method, and the copy in TCRdb shows in-frame clones only, minus some. The sample includes some 70,000 clones, 82% of them seen just once. The specimen was blood, collected from a patient whose treatment included radiotherapy and nephrectomy. Source of these receptors: a man aged 55-75 years with renal cell carcinoma.

This chain uses TRBV28 with TRBJ2-6; 9 positions match TRBD2. The trim removed 3 bases at V and 0 bases at J, leaving 6 bases unmatched. The CDR3 is 18 amino acids. The germline V gene has CDR1 MDHEN and CDR2 SYDVKM. The CDR3 spells CASSFNAGGLSGANVLTF. CDR3 DNA sequence: TGTGCCAGCAGTTTCAACGCGGGAGGGCTCTCTGGGGCCAACGTCCTGACTTTC.

This clone was detected once. The chain employs TRBV5-1 and TRBJ2-1; the D gene is possibly TRBD1 (5 bases). Germline assignment: CDR1 SGHRS and CDR2 YFSETQ. V shed 1 base and J shed 2 bases, with 10 bases lying between them. This CDR3 has 15 amino acids. CDR3: CASSLSGSPYNEQFF. The CDR3 DNA is TGCGCCAGCAGCTTGTCAGGGTCCCCCTACAATGAGCAGTTCTTC.

The rearrangement links TRBV7-9 to TRBJ2-7, with 7 nucleotides matching TRBD1. The CDR3 is made up of 16 amino acids. After removal of 5 bases from V and 1 base from J, the junction contained 11 bases not matched to a gene. Per germline, CDR1 SEHNR and CDR2 FQNEAQ (reference sequence). CDR3 sequence reads: CASSPDWTGASYEQYF. The CDR3 nucleotides read TGTGCCAGCAGCCCTGATTGGACAGGAGCGTCCTACGAGCAGTACTTC.

This chain joins TRBV19 and TRBJ1-5; D unresolved. Germline V CDR1 and CDR2: LNHDA, SQIVND (reference sequence). Trimming pared 4 bases from V and 0 bases from J, leaving 16 bases between. The CDR3 is 17 amino acids. CDR3 in amino acids: CASSTISRAYSNQPQHF. The CDR3 nucleotides read TGTGCCAGTAGTACCATCAGCCGGGCCTATAGCAATCAGCCCCAGCATTTT.

The genes are TRBV5-4 and TRBJ2-7; 7 bases agree with TRBD2. The CDR3 has 16 amino acids. V trimming: 4 bases; J trimming: 6 bases; junction bases outside the gene matches: 16. Germline CDR1 reads SGHNT; CDR2 reads YYREEE (reference sequence). The CDR3 loop is CASSLARTGGLFEQYF. DNA of the CDR3: TGTGCCAGCAGCCTTGCAAGGACGGGAGGTTTGTTCGAGCAGTACTTC.

This clone was counted once. This chain links TRBV7-6 with TRBJ2-1, with 13 bases aligning to TRBD2. The CDR3 runs to 16 residues. The germline V gene encodes CDR1 SGHVS and CDR2 FNYEAQ. V lost 6 bases and J lost 4; bases outside the gene matches: 6. For the CDR3, the DNA is TGTGCCAGCAGTACCGGGACTAGCGGGATTTACAATGAGCAGTTCTTC. It encodes CASSTGTSGIYNEQFF. The variable domain in full, completed from reference TRBV7-6 and TRBJ2-1, reads GAGVSQSPRYKVTKRGQDVALRCDPISGHVSLYWYRQALGQGPEFLTYFNYEAQQDKSGLPNDRFSAERPEGSISTLTIQRTEQRDSAMYRCASSTGTSGIYNEQFFGPGTRLTVL.

The chain employs TRBV28 and TRBJ2-5; 8 bases match TRBD1. Germline values: CDR1 MDHEN, CDR2 SYDVKM. This CDR3 spans 14 amino acids. Germline trimming cut 6 bases from V and 5 bases from J; bases unmatched to any gene: 8. The DNA of the CDR3 is TGTGCCAGCAGGGGACAGGTGGTAGCGGAGACCCAGTACTTC. Its translation is CASRGQVVAETQYF.

This clone was seen once. The chain links TRBV11-2 to TRBJ2-7; TRBD2 aligns across 7 bases. The CDR3 length is 14 residues. Germline assignment: CDR1 SGHAT and CDR2 FQNNGV. Trimming removed 4 bases from V and 6 bases from J; junction bases left unmatched: 9. The CDR3 region has the DNA TGTGCCAGCAGCTCGGGGAGCGGGGTCCCCGAGCAGTACTTC. It translates to CASSSGSGVPEQYF.

Remarks on this clone: Its ends do not fully match the called genes, so a read error is possible. The chain links TRBV13 to TRBJ2-1, with 8 bases that match TRBD2. This CDR3 has 14 amino acids. The germline gives CDR1 PRHDT, CDR2 FYEKMQ (reference sequence). The CDR3 sequence is CASSFTSGPHEQFF. CDR3 DNA: TGTGCCAGCAGCTTCACTAGCGGCCCCCATGAGCAATTCTTC.

The chain recombines TRBV4-3 with TRBJ2-3; D remains unclear. There are 17 residues in the CDR3. Germline CDR1 reads LGHNA; CDR2 reads YSLEER. V lost 2 bases and J lost 0, with 15 bases in between. In DNA form, the CDR3 reads TGCGCCAGCAGCCAACCTCGTGGCGGTCGGAGCACAGATACGCAGTATTTT. Amino acids: CASSQPRGGRSTDTQYF.

The V gene is TRBV7-8, the J gene TRBJ2-1; TRBD2 matches 10 bases. In germline, CDR1 is SGHVS, CDR2 FQNEAQ. Trimming took 3 bases from V and 9 from J; bases not matched to a gene: 11. The CDR3 sequence is 16 residues long. For the CDR3, the DNA is TGTGCCAGCAGCTTTTCCTCAGCGGGAGGGCCCCCTGAGCAGTTCTTC. Amino acid sequence: CASSFSSAGGPPEQFF.

The CDR3 DNA is TGTGCCAGCAGTGGGAAAGCTGCAACTAATGAAAAACTGTTTTTT. Protein: CASSGKAATNEKLFF. V usage is TRBV6-5 and J usage is TRBJ1-4; the D is unclear. The germline V and J ends were trimmed by 5 bases and 0 bases, with 10 bases remaining between them. From germline, CDR1 is MNHEY and CDR2 SVGAGI. CDR3 length equals 15 residues.

The chain uses TRBV6-6 and TRBJ2-3, with 7 bases aligning to TRBD2. This CDR3 has 14 residues. The germline V gene encodes CDR1 MNHNY and CDR2 SVGAGI (reference sequence). J was trimmed by 1 base and V by 5 bases; bases with no gene match: 3. CDR3 nucleotide sequence: TGTGCCAGCAGTAGCAGCGGGGGCACAGATACGCAGTATTTT. This codes for CASSSSGGTDTQYF.

This chain links TRBV7-8 with TRBJ2-5; D remains unclear. The CDR3 is 12 residues long. Deletions cut 1 base from V and 7 bases from J, with 7 bases between. CDR1 is SGHVS, CDR2 FQNEAQ, per germline. The DNA for the CDR3 is TGTGCCAGCAGCTTAGATTTCGGGACCCAGTACTTC. Translated, it gives CASSLDFGTQYF.

The chain carries TRBV7-2 and TRBJ1-2; 7 bases are a match to TRBD1. Germline V gives CDR1 SGHTA, CDR2 FQGNSA. V lost 7 bases and J lost 2; bases outside the gene matches: 4. This CDR3 is built from 13 residues. The CDR3 spells CASTSGQNYGYTF. The CDR3 DNA is TGTGCCAGCACCTCGGGACAGAACTATGGCTACACCTTC.